The 7 T cell receptor beta chains listed next were all sequenced from one sample in a study of blood T cell repertoires in COVID-19. Sequencing used immunoSEQ multiplex PCR; TCRdb keeps in-frame clones, though not all of them. The sample records 150,000 to 180,000 clones, about three quarters being singletons. Sequenced sample: peripheral blood. The receptors here all came from a man at least 80 years old with acute or convalescent COVID-19.

This chain connects TRBV7-3 to TRBJ2-3, with D possibly matching TRBD2 (6 bases). Germline CDR1 SGHTA, CDR2 FQGTGA. This CDR3 region has 14 residues. V lost 6 bases and J 6 bases, leaving 16 bases between the germline ends. The CDR3 bases are TGTGCCAGCAGACCTGGGACTGCCGGGGATACGCAGTATTTT. The encoded protein is CASRPGTAGDTQYF.

This chain uses TRBV5-1 with TRBJ1-1, with 7 nucleotides matching TRBD1. J lost 1 base, V lost 4 bases, and 4 bases had no gene match. The CDR3 spans 14 residues. Germline V lookup: CDR1 SGHRS, CDR2 YFSETQ. The CDR3 coding sequence is TGCGCCAGCAGCGCCCGACAGGGGAACACTGAAGCTTTCTTT. Translation gives CASSARQGNTEAFF.

This clone was counted a few times. The chain employs TRBV9 and TRBJ1-5; 7 bases line up with TRBD1. The germline gives CDR1 SGDLS, CDR2 YYNGEE. The V gene end was trimmed by 3 bases and the J gene end by 0 bases; junction bases not matched to a gene: 6. The CDR3 loop spans 16 amino acids. The CDR3 DNA sequence: TGTGCCAGCAGCGCGAACCGGGACAGTAGCAATCAGCCCCAGCATTTT. It encodes CASSANRDSSNQPQHF.

The chain is built from TRBV15 and TRBJ1-2, with 11 bases lining up with TRBD1. The germline V gene encodes CDR1 LNHNV and CDR2 YYDKDF (reference sequence). J was trimmed by 5 bases and V by 3 bases; bases with no gene match: 5. The CDR3 has 15 residues. The CDR3 sequence: CATSSGTGGLYGYTF. CDR3 coding DNA: TGTGCCACCAGCAGCGGGACAGGGGGACTATATGGCTACACCTTC.

The V call is TRBV5-1, the J call TRBJ2-7; 8 bases line up with TRBD1. The CDR3 has 14 amino acids. The germline V gene has CDR1 SGHRS and CDR2 YFSETQ. The ends lost 4 bases at V and 5 bases at J; junction bases unmatched: 8. DNA for the CDR3: TGCGCCAGCAGCCCTTGGACAGGGCCCCACGAGCAGTACTTC. Translated, it gives CASSPWTGPHEQYF.

The chain joins TRBV19 to TRBJ1-1; tentatively, D is TRBD1 (5 bases). The CDR3 has 16 amino acids. Trimming removed 6 bases at V and 0 bases at J, with 17 bases between. Germline CDR1 is LNHDA and CDR2 is SQIVND (reference sequence). The CDR3 sequence: CASSTIPTGMNTEAFF. The CDR3 DNA reads as TGTGCCAGTAGCACAATCCCCACAGGTATGAACACTGAAGCTTTCTTT.

This clone was seen more than once but under ten times. The genes are TRBV5-1 and TRBJ2-2; D is uncertain. The CDR3 runs to 14 residues. Per the germline V gene, CDR1 is SGHRS and CDR2 is YFSETQ. V was shortened by 0 bases and J by 3 bases, with 6 bases between the two germline ends. DNA for the CDR3: TGCGCCAGCAGCTTGGCCTTTGACACCGGGGAGCTGTTTTTT. It yields the protein CASSLAFDTGELFF.